The rows below give T cell receptor beta chains drawn from one sample of a study of shared clonotypes between healthy human individuals. The table came from immunoSEQ multiplex PCR; TCRdb's copy has only in-frame clones and leaves some out. The profile covers roughly 2.2 million clones, with approximately 95% appearing a single time and 0.39% taken by the ten largest. Sequences were obtained from naive CD4+ T cells from PBMCs. These receptors were collected from a man aged 18-30 years in good health. Some clones in this sample may be carry-over from other donors' samples. CDR3s include the opening cysteine and the closing phenylalanine or tryptophan. D genes are given only for firm matches. A row's size may be missing; if present it is once, few, many or a size class.

>TRBV2|TRBD1|14|.|TRBJ1-1
CASSTQGINTEAFF
TGTGCCAGCAGTACACAGGGGATCAACACTGAAGCTTTCTTT
>TRBV2|.|12|.|TRBJ1-2
CASSEHQSGYTF
TGTGCCAGCAGTGAACATCAGAGTGGCTACACCTTC
>TRBV7-2|TRBD1|15|.|TRBJ2-2
CASSIGTGHTGELFF
TGTGCCAGCAGCATCGGGACAGGACACACCGGGGAGCTGTTTTTT
>TRBV5-1|.|16|.|TRBJ1-3
CASSSGLVSSGNTIYF
TGCGCCAGCAGCAGCGGTTTAGTGAGCTCTGGAAACACCATATATTTT
>TRBV25-1|TRBD2|15|.|TRBJ2-1
CASNRAGGPNNEQFF
TGTGCCAGCAATCGCGCGGGAGGGCCAAACAATGAGCAGTTCTTC
>TRBV5-1|.|16|.|TRBJ1-3
CASSLERDNSGNTIYF
TGCGCCAGCAGCTTGGAGAGGGACAACTCTGGAAACACCATATATTTT
>TRBV7-9|.|13|.|TRBJ1-1
CASSLRLNTEAFF
TGTGCCAGCAGCTTAAGACTGAACACTGAAGCTTTCTTT
>TRBV4-1|.|15|.|TRBJ2-7
CASSLGTVHFYEQYF
TGCGCCAGCAGCCTCGGAACAGTTCACTTCTACGAGCAGTACTTC
>TRBV6-5|TRBD1|11|.|TRBJ1-1
CASSGTGEAFF
TGTGCCAGCAGTGGGACAGGTGAAGCTTTCTTT
>TRBV5-1|TRBD1|15|.|TRBJ2-5
CASSLGDRGRETQYF
TGCGCCAGCAGCTTAGGAGACAGGGGGCGGGAGACCCAGTACTTC
>TRBV4-2|.|14|.|TRBJ2-7
CASSQVGGADEQYF
TGTGCCAGCAGCCAAGTTGGCGGAGCGGACGAGCAGTACTTC
>TRBV7-2|.|13|.|TRBJ2-7
CASSQGRSYEQYF
TGTGCCAGCAGCCAAGGCCGCTCCTACGAGCAGTACTTC
>TRBV30|.|12|few|TRBJ1-1
CAWSVGWRVKIF
TGTGCCTGGAGTGTGGGTTGGAGGGTGAAGATCTTT
>TRBV5-4|.|14|.|TRBJ1-2
CASSQTTIGGGYTF
TGTGCCAGCAGCCAAACAACCATCGGGGGCGGCTACACCTTC
>TRBV28|.|15|.|TRBJ2-3
CASSLGTPLTDTQYF
TGTGCCAGCAGTTTAGGGACTCCACTCACAGATACGCAGTATTTT
>TRBV6-5|.|12|.|TRBJ2-1
CASGSRFHEQFF
TGTGCCAGCGGGTCAAGGTTCCATGAGCAGTTCTTC
>TRBV6-6|TRBD1|14|.|TRBJ1-1
CASSYAGGESEAFF
TGTGCCAGCAGTTACGCAGGGGGCGAATCTGAAGCTTTCTTT
>TRBV6-1|.|13|.|TRBJ1-2
CASMTGPGGGYTF
TGTGCCAGTATGACAGGCCCCGGGGGTGGCTACACCTTC
>TRBV19|.|15|.|TRBJ1-2
CASVIGAGNNYGYTF
TGTGCCAGTGTGATCGGGGCAGGAAATAACTATGGCTACACCTTC
>TRBV10-3|TRBD1|11|.|TRBJ1-6
CAISAGGTLHF
TGTGCCATCAGCGCAGGGGGTACCCTCCACTTT
>TRBV28|.|15|.|TRBJ1-3
CASSLSGFDGNTIYF
TGTGCCAGCAGTTTATCTGGATTTGACGGAAACACCATATATTTT
>TRBV11-2|.|14|.|TRBJ2-7
CASSLNSRVDEQYF
TGTGCCAGCAGCTTAAATTCCAGGGTCGACGAGCAGTACTTC
>TRBV18|.|15|.|TRBJ2-5
CASSPGTAGQETQYF
TGTGCCAGCTCACCTGGGACAGCGGGACAAGAGACCCAGTACTTC
>TRBV12-5|.|13|.|TRBJ2-3
CASGLGGTDTQYF
TGTGCTAGTGGGCTAGGTGGCACAGATACGCAGTATTTT
>TRBV10-3|TRBD2|17|.|TRBJ2-1
CAISRNSGLAGHNEQFF
TGTGCCATCAGTCGCAACTCGGGACTAGCGGGACACAATGAGCAGTTCTTC
>TRBV15|.|12|once|TRBJ1-2
CATSRDTTGYTF
TGTGCCACCAGCAGAGATACGACCGGCTACACCTTC
>TRBV18|.|13|.|TRBJ1-1
CANSLGLNTEAFF
TGTGCCAACTCGTTGGGCCTAAACACTGAAGCTTTCTTT
>TRBV7-6|.|15|.|TRBJ1-4
CASSLLGNGGEKLFF
TGTGCCAGCAGCTTATTAGGGAATGGGGGTGAAAAACTGTTTTTT
>TRBV5-1|TRBD2|15|.|TRBJ2-5
CASSLGLAGAETQYF
TGCGCCAGCAGCCTCGGACTAGCGGGAGCAGAGACCCAGTACTTC
>TRBV6-6|TRBD2|16|.|TRBJ2-5
CASTLGLAGGQETQYF
TGTGCCAGCACCCTAGGACTAGCGGGAGGACAAGAGACCCAGTACTTC
>TRBV15|.|15|.|TRBJ2-3
CATSRRDTSTDTQYF
TGTGCCACCAGCCGCCGGGACACTAGCACAGATACGCAGTATTTT
>TRBV27|TRBD1|14|.|TRBJ1-2
CASSFRTGYYGYTF
TGTGCCAGCAGTTTTCGGACAGGGTACTATGGCTACACCTTC
>TRBV27|TRBD1|11|.|TRBJ1-2
CASLGTGGYTF
TGTGCCAGCCTTGGGACAGGGGGCTACACCTTC
>TRBV2|.|15|.|TRBJ1-5
CASSVTRQPNQPQHF
TGTGCCAGCAGTGTGACGAGACAGCCCAATCAGCCCCAGCATTTT
>TRBV6-1|TRBD2|14|.|TRBJ2-1
CASSSGRATDEQFF
TGTGCCAGCAGTAGCGGGAGGGCCACAGATGAGCAGTTCTTC
>TRBV4-1|TRBD1|15|.|TRBJ2-5
CASSHEFRGQETQYF
TGCGCCAGCAGCCATGAATTCAGGGGGCAAGAGACCCAGTACTTC
>TRBV30|TRBD1|12|.|TRBJ2-7
CAWRQGEYEQYF
TGTGCCTGGAGACAGGGGGAATACGAGCAGTACTTC
>TRBV4-1|.|15|few|TRBJ2-7
CASSPRDTRSAEQYF
TGCGCCAGCAGCCCCCGGGACACCCGCTCCGCCGAGCAGTACTTC
>TRBV5-1|.|16|.|TRBJ2-7
CASSLGSTGQVNEQYF
TGCGCCAGCAGCTTGGGTTCCACGGGACAAGTGAACGAGCAGTACTTC
>TRBV5-1|TRBD1|14|.|TRBJ1-4
CASSYPDRGEKLFF
TGCGCCAGCAGCTACCCCGACAGGGGTGAAAAACTGTTTTTT
>TRBV6-6|TRBD1|14|.|TRBJ2-7
CASTLGQFGSEQYF
TGTGCCAGCACCCTGGGACAGTTCGGGTCCGAGCAGTACTTC
>TRBV11-2|.|15|.|TRBJ2-3
CASSLTDTSTDTQYF
TGTGCCAGCAGCCTAACGGACACAAGCACAGATACGCAGTATTTT